Following are 6 T cell receptor beta chains from one sample sequenced in a study of blood T cell repertoires in COVID-19. Here immunoSEQ multiplex PCR was the method, and the copy in TCRdb shows in-frame clones only, minus some. The sample contains more than 250,000 clones, 87% of which appear only once. The sample consisted of peripheral blood. The source of these receptors is a man aged 50 to 59 with active or convalescent COVID-19.

V is TRBV25-1 and J is TRBJ2-1; 9 bases line up with TRBD1. Per germline, CDR1 MGHDK and CDR2 SYGVNS. The trim removed 6 bases at V and 6 bases at J, leaving 6 bases unmatched. This CDR3 spans 14 amino acids. CDR3 loop: CASSWTGVGNEQFF. The CDR3 DNA reads as TGTGCCAGCAGCTGGACAGGGGTGGGCAATGAGCAGTTCTTC.

The rearrangement joins TRBV7-9 to TRBJ1-2; 9 positions agree with TRBD1. The CDR3 is made up of 15 amino acids. In germline, CDR1 is SEHNR, CDR2 FQNEAQ (reference sequence). After removal of 5 bases from V and 4 bases from J, the junction contained 8 bases not matched to a gene. The CDR3 region is CASSGRQGEGYGYTF. DNA for the CDR3: TGTGCCAGCAGCGGGCGACAGGGGGAGGGCTATGGCTACACCTTC.

CDR3 region: CASSQSRREQPQHF. In nucleotides, the CDR3 is TGTGCCAGCAGCCAGTCGAGGAGAGAGCAGCCCCAGCATTTT. The gene calls are TRBV7-8 and TRBJ1-5; no reliable D call. The germline V and J ends were trimmed by 5 bases and 7 bases, with 15 bases remaining between them. The CDR3 loop spans 14 amino acids. Germline V gene data show CDR1 as SGHVS and CDR2 as FQNEAQ.

The CDR3 protein is CASSPASGRTGELFF. In nucleotides, the CDR3 is TGTGCCAGCTCGCCAGCTAGCGGGAGAACCGGGGAGCTGTTTTTT. This chain uses TRBV18 with TRBJ2-2, with 10 nucleotides matching TRBD2. Germline values: CDR1 KGHSH, CDR2 LQKENI. V lost 6 bases, J lost 5 bases, and 6 bases stayed unmatched. The CDR3 runs to 15 residues.

The chain recombines TRBV7-8 with TRBJ2-7; 10 bases are a match to TRBD1. CDR1 and CDR2 (germline): SGHVS, FQNEAQ. The trim removed 4 bases at V and 3 bases at J, leaving 9 bases unmatched. The CDR3 consists of 16 residues. CDR3 DNA: TGTGCCAGCAGCTCCGGGGACAGGGGCGGGAGCTACGAGCAGTACTTC. This codes for CASSSGDRGGSYEQYF.

The V gene is TRBV6-5, the J gene TRBJ1-5; TRBD1 is a possible D gene (6 bases). Trimming removed 5 bases at V and 5 bases at J, with 13 bases between. Looked up from germline, CDR1 is MNHEY and CDR2 is SVGAGI. This CDR3 spans 14 amino acids. This CDR3 reads CASSTDRYHQPQHF. CDR3 sequence (DNA): TGTGCCAGCAGTACCGACAGGTACCATCAGCCCCAGCATTTT.